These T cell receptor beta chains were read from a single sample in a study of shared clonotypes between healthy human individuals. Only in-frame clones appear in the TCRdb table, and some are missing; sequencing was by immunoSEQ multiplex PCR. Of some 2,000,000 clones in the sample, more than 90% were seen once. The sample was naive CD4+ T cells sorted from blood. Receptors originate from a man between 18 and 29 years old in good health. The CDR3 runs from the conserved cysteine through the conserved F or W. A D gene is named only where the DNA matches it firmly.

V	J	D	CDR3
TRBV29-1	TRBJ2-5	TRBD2	CSVDASRGFGETQYF
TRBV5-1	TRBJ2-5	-	CASSLRQSQETQYF
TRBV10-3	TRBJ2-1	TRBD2	CAISESVTGGYNEQFF
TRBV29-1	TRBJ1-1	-	CSVDARGVGVNTEAFF
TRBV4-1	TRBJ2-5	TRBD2	CASSQDPSGVGETQYF
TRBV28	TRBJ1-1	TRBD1	CASSLWDRGRKLTEAFF
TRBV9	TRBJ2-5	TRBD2	CASSVAVTSGQETQYF
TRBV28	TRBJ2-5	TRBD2	CASSHFRAGGGTQYF
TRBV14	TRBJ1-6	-	CASSTNLNSPLHF
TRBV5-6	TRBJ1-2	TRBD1	CASSGTGGLTGYGYTF
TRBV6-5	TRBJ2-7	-	CASSYGPVATYEQYF